The sequence of this TCR beta chain was determined in a study of blood T cells in healthy people across ages. For the second PCR, which ran for roughly 6 to 12 cycles, a sample-barcoded 5' primer and a J-beta primer mix were used. The yield of each sample was at least 3 million CDR3-containing paired-end reads. TCRdb itself ran the 5' RACE reads through MiXCR, one entry per CDR3 protein. The top ten clones hold 23% of a sample with approximately 1,700,000 distinct CDR3 sequences, about two fifths of them seen once. This clonotype has ten or more counts. Germline V gene data show CDR1 as SGDLS and CDR2 as YYNGEE. V lost 0 bases, J lost 3 bases, and 0 bases stayed unmatched. This CDR3 is built from 14 residues.

This clonotype was obtained from a human donor in good health. The V and J genes are TRBV9 and TRBJ2-3; the match to TRBD1 covers 8 bases. Sequenced sample: blood. The CDR3 region has the DNA TGTGCCAGCAGCGTAGGACAGGGGACAGATACGCAGTATTTT. It translates to CASSVGQGTDTQYF.